This T cell receptor beta chain was documented in a study of OX40 agonist ivuxolimab in advanced cancers. Study information: Three patients got partial responses; one had hepatocellular carcinoma and two had cutaneous melanoma.

As for this clone: Its antigen is currently unknown.

Study-wide points: The study observed clonal expansion of CD4+ and CD8+ blood T cells by week 6 at 0.1 to 3.0 mg/kg. Expanded clones were, on average, more numerous in CD8+ T cells than in CD4+.

Sequenced by immunoSEQ multiplex PCR; TCRdb stores in-frame clones only, minus some. This sample has roughly 66,000 clones, with roughly four fifths found just once. The CDR3 is 15 residues long. With 7 bases clipped from V and 1 base from J, the junction kept 6 bases outside the gene matches. Per the germline V gene, CDR1 is SGHTA and CDR2 is FQGNSA. Sequenced here: CD4+ or CD8+ T cells sorted from blood, sampled in a trial of the OX40 agonist ivuxolimab. The V call is TRBV7-2, the J call TRBJ2-2, with 7 bases fitting TRBD1. The sequence derives from an adult with an advanced solid tumor such as melanoma, head and neck, liver or kidney cancer. Written as DNA, the CDR3 is TGTGCCAGCAACGGGGACAGAGGGAACACCGGGGAGCTGTTTTTT. This encodes CASNGDRGNTGELFF.